This T cell receptor (beta chain) was sequenced for a study of T-cell reconstitution after alpha-beta-depleted transplantation in children. Unique molecular identifiers were used in preparing the TCRbeta library. MiXCR, applied by TCRdb to the PCR reads, yields one record per CDR3 protein. The data show hundreds of thousands of distinct CDR3 sequences, 10% seen once. This clonotype was seen repeatedly, ten times or more. Its specificity is not known. Study outcomes and limitations: Newly generated T cells supplied most T-cell counts and diversity one year post-transplant. Some patients' high day-60 TCRbeta diversity was attributed to recipient cells surviving conditioning.

Losses at the gene ends were 7 bases for V and 6 bases for J; bases not matched to a gene: 9. The CDR3 extends over 14 amino acids. The germline V gene has CDR1 SGHAT and CDR2 FQDESV (reference sequence). This clonotype was obtained from a boy under two years old with acute myeloid leukemia, due to receive a stem cell transplant. V usage is TRBV11-1 and J usage is TRBJ2-1; 7 bases match TRBD1. The sequenced sample was PBMCs, obtained before TCRalphabeta/CD19-depleted stem cell transplant. The CDR3 DNA reads TGTGCCAGCACCCGAGGGTACAGGGGCAATGAGCAGTTCTTC. This encodes CASTRGYRGNEQFF.